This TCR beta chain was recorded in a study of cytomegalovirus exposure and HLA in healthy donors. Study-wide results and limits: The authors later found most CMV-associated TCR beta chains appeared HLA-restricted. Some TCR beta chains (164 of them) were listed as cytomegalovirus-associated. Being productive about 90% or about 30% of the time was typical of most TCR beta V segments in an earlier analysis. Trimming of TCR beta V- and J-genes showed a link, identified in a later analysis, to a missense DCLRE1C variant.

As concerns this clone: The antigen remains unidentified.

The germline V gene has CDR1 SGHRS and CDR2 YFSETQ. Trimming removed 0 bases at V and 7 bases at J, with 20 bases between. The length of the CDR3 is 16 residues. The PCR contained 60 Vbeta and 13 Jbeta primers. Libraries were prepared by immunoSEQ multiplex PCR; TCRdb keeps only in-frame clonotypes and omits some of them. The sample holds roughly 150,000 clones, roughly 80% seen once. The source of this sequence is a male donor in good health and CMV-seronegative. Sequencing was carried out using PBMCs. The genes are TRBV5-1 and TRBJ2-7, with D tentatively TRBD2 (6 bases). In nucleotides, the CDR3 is TGCGCCAGCAGCTTGGAGGGCGGGGCAGCCCCTAGGGAGCAGTACTTC. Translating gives CASSLEGGAAPREQYF.